Included here is one T cell receptor (beta chain) sequence, with context. Assay used: immunoSEQ multiplex PCR; TCRdb lists only in-frame clones, some missing. The sample carries roughly 230,000 clones, almost 90% recorded once. Seattle patient enrollment occurred during active infection, with longitudinal follow-up thereafter. The sample comes from a study of blood T cell repertoires in COVID-19. The CDR3 spans 13 residues. V dropped 3 bases and J dropped 3 bases, with 8 bases sitting between them. Germline V gives CDR1 MNHEY, CDR2 SMNVEV (reference sequence). The origin of this receptor is a woman between 55 and 75 years old with COVID-19, enrolled during active disease. Material for sequencing was peripheral blood. The chain links TRBV27 to TRBJ1-2, with D possibly matching TRBD1 (6 bases). The CDR3 protein is CASSLAGDYGYTF. CDR3 sequence (DNA): TGTGCCAGCAGTTTGGCAGGGGACTATGGCTACACCTTC.